The 9 T cell receptor beta chains listed next were all sequenced from one sample in a study of blood T cell repertoires in COVID-19. Measured with immunoSEQ multiplex PCR; TCRdb has only the in-frame clones, and not every one. Among 80,000 to 95,000 clones listed, 80% to 85% were seen once. Material: peripheral blood. All receptors come from a woman aged 80 or older with active or convalescent COVID-19.

The CDR3 coding sequence is TGTGCCAGCACCCAGGTCGGGATCCAGCCCCAGCATTTT. It is translated as CASTQVGIQPQHF. V and J are TRBV5-8 and TRBJ1-5; D is uncertain. The germline CDR1 and CDR2 sequences are SGHTS and YDEGEE. This CDR3 spans 13 amino acids. The V gene lost 6 bases and the J gene lost 7 bases, with 14 bases spanning the gap.

The chain couples TRBV3-1 (or the pseudogene TRBV3-2) to TRBJ2-5, with 8 bases aligning to TRBD2. Per the germline V gene, CDR1 is LGHDT and CDR2 is YNNKEL (reference sequence). The CDR3 loop spans 15 amino acids. V shed 4 bases and J 4 bases; nucleotides not matched to a gene: 8. The DNA of the CDR3 is TGTGCCAGCAGCCGAAGCGGGGGCGGAAGAGAGACCCAGTACTTC. Protein sequence: CASSRSGGGRETQYF.

This clone was detected once. This chain connects TRBV19 to TRBJ1-2, with 8 positions matching TRBD1. CDR3 length equals 15 residues. Germline CDR1 and CDR2: LNHDA and SQIVND (reference sequence). Trimming took 10 bases from V and 3 from J; bases not matched to a gene: 13. The CDR3 DNA sequence: TGTGCCACCCGGCTTTTGCAGGGGGCCGACTATGGCTACACCTTC. It yields the protein CATRLLQGADYGYTF.

V gene TRBV19 combines with J gene TRBJ1-4; the D gene is possibly TRBD1 (6 bases). The CDR3 is 15 amino acids. The germline V and J ends were trimmed by 5 bases and 8 bases, with 18 bases remaining between them. Germline CDR1 LNHDA, CDR2 SQIVND (reference sequence). CDR3 DNA: TGTGCCAGTAGTTCCCCAGGGCAGGGGAGCGAAAAACTGTTTTTT. Translated, it gives CASSSPGQGSEKLFF. The full variable domain, rest sourced from reference TRBV19 and TRBJ1-4, is DGGITQSPKYLFRKEGQNVTLSCEQNLNHDAMYWYRQDPGQGLRLIYYSQIVNDFQKGDIAEGYSVSREKKESFPLTVTSAQKNPTAFYLCASSSPGQGSEKLFFGSGTQLSVL.

J is TRBJ2-7 and V is TRBV10-1, with TRBD2 identical over 10 bases. Germline trimming cut 0 bases from V and 5 bases from J; bases unmatched to any gene: 10. Germline CDR1 reads WNHNN; CDR2 reads SYGVQD (reference sequence). The CDR3 contains 17 residues. CDR3: CASSESTSSGRMNEQYF. The CDR3 region has the DNA TGCGCCAGCAGTGAGTCTACCAGTAGCGGGAGGATGAACGAGCAGTACTTC.

The V gene is TRBV5-1, the J gene TRBJ1-6; no firm D call. The CDR3 length is 15 residues. The V gene's germline CDR1 is SGHRS and CDR2 YFSETQ. The V end lost 0 bases, the J end lost 6 bases, and 10 bases lay between the germline ends. The CDR3 here is CASSLAQNSNSPLHF. The CDR3 DNA follows: TGCGCCAGCAGCTTGGCCCAAAACAGTAATTCACCCCTCCACTTT.

The V and J genes are TRBV5-5 and TRBJ1-1; D is uncertain. The length of the CDR3 is 13 residues. The germline V gene encodes CDR1 SGHKS and CDR2 YYEKEE (reference sequence). Trimming cost V 0 bases and J 7 bases, with 10 bases left between them. CDR3 in amino acids: CASSLGGGNEAFF. The DNA of the CDR3 is TGTGCCAGCAGCTTGGGGGGAGGTAATGAAGCTTTCTTT.

For this clone: Other DNA sequences in the sample encode the same CDR3. The rearrangement links TRBV6-2 or TRBV6-3 to TRBJ2-7; D is uncertain. Trimming removed 0 bases at V and 7 bases at J, with 7 bases between. CDR3 length: 12 amino acids. CDR1 is MNHEY, CDR2 SVGEGT, per germline. CDR3 nucleotides: TGTGCCAGCAGTTACTCGTTGCGGGAGCAGTACTTC. Residues: CASSYSLREQYF.

The chain has TRBV7-2 and TRBJ2-3, with no clear D. V lost 6 bases, J lost 0 bases, and 4 bases lay in between. The CDR3 extends over 12 amino acids. CDR1 and CDR2 from the germline V gene are SGHTA and FQGNSA. The CDR3 nucleotides are TGTGCCAGCAGTTCTAGCACAGATACGCAGTATTTT. The encoded protein is CASSSSTDTQYF. Full variable domain (rest looked up from reference TRBV7-2 and TRBJ2-3): GAGVSQSPSNKVTEKGKDVELRCDPISGHTALYWYRQSLGQGLEFLIYFQGNSAPDKSGLPSDRFSAERTGGSVSTLTIQRTQQEDSAVYLCASSSSTDTQYFGPGTRLTVL.